This T cell receptor (beta chain) was sequenced during a study of tumor-infiltrating lymphocytes in primary liver carcinoma. From unsorted bulk tissue weighing roughly 18-30 mg, DNA and RNA were co-extracted. After removal of 2 bases from V and 4 bases from J, the junction contained 8 bases not matched to a gene. Looked up from germline, CDR1 is MNHEY and CDR2 is SVGEGT. CDR3 length: 15 amino acids. TCR beta cDNA was made from 500 ng total RNA with a constant-region primer. Three nested multiplex PCR rounds, a slightly modified ARM-PCR, produced the libraries for TCR beta. It was with TRBV1-TRBV30 forward primers and a C-beta reverse primer that the first two PCR rounds were run, at 10 to 11 cycles each. In TCRdb, the multiplex PCR reads were re-called with MiXCR into one record per CDR3 protein. The sample contains roughly 200,000 distinct CDR3 sequences, approximately 80% of which appear only once.

Specimen: tumor tissue from primary liver carcinoma. This chain uses TRBV6-2 or TRBV6-3 with TRBJ2-7; TRBD2 matches at 7 bases. This clonotype was obtained from a man between 40 and 49 years old with primary liver carcinoma and hepatitis B virus infection. CDR3 region: CASSYTPSGGYEQYF. Here the CDR3 DNA reads TGTGCCAGCAGTTACACCCCTAGCGGAGGTTACGAGCAGTACTTC.